Shown below are 26 T cell receptor beta chains from a single sample sequenced in a study of technical replicates of blood from a few donors. The assay was immunoSEQ multiplex PCR, and TCRdb's table has in-frame clones only and misses some. The sample consists of around 70,000 clones, 93% of them appearing once. Input material: T cells isolated from PBMCs. The receptors shown here come from a human donor in good health.

This clone is a singleton in its sample. The chain has TRBV6-5 and TRBJ2-3; D is possibly TRBD1 (5 bases). Germline-derived CDR1 and CDR2 are MNHEY and SVGAGI. The CDR3 has 15 residues. Trimming shortened V by 4 bases and J by 4 bases, and 15 bases separated the two germline ends. For the CDR3, the DNA is TGTGCCAGCAGTTTGGCAGGGTTCCCCGCAGATACGCAGTATTTT. Translation gives CASSLAGFPADTQYF.

This rearrangement joins TRBV19 to TRBJ1-2, with D tentatively TRBD1 (5 bases). The CDR3 covers 14 residues. Germline CDR1 reads LNHDA; CDR2 reads SQIVND (reference sequence). Trimming removed 3 bases from V and 0 bases from J, with 8 bases in between. The CDR3 here is CASSIGGPNYGYTF. The CDR3 nucleotides read TGTGCCAGTAGTATCGGGGGACCTAACTATGGCTACACCTTC.

This chain uses TRBV27 with TRBJ2-3; 8 bases agree with TRBD1. This CDR3 is 15 amino acids long. Trimming cost V 4 bases and J 0 bases; bases outside gene matches: 3. CDR1 and CDR2 from the germline V gene are MNHEY and SMNVEV (reference sequence). CDR3 sequence (DNA): TGTGCCAGCAGTTGGGGACAGGTCAGCACAGATACGCAGTATTTT. Translation: CASSWGQVSTDTQYF.

This chain links TRBV18 with TRBJ2-7; no clear D gene. V lost 0 bases and J 6 bases, leaving 30 bases between the germline ends. CDR3 length: 20 amino acids. Germline assignment: CDR1 KGHSH and CDR2 LQKENI. CDR3 DNA sequence: TGTGCCAGCTCACCACCCAAACTTAAGGCAGACTTTTCCCCCGTTGGCGAGCAGTACTTC. It is translated as CASSPPKLKADFSPVGEQYF.

V and J are TRBV28 and TRBJ2-1; unclear D gene. CDR1 and CDR2 (germline): MDHEN, SYDVKM. Trimming removed 2 bases at V and 10 bases at J, with 6 bases between. CDR3 length: 11 amino acids. CDR3 sequence reads: CASSLHVEQFF. The CDR3 DNA reads as TGTGCCAGCAGTTTACATGTGGAGCAGTTCTTC.

The rearrangement links TRBV6-5 to TRBJ1-1, with TRBD1 identical over 8 bases. Unmatched junction bases numbered 13, after V lost 5 bases and J lost 11 bases. The CDR3 has 14 amino acids. Germline CDR1 MNHEY, CDR2 SVGAGI. The CDR3 DNA is TGTGCCAGCAGTCCCGGCGGTACAGGACAGGGTGCTTTCTTT. Translation gives CASSPGGTGQGAFF.

This CDR3 is CATSGPGLGTDTQYF. CDR3 in DNA: TGTGCCACCAGCGGACCGGGACTCGGCACAGATACGCAGTATTTT. The rearrangement uses TRBV15 and TRBJ2-3; possible D gene TRBD2, 6 bases. V was shortened by 5 bases and J by 1 base, with 13 bases between the two germline ends. CDR1 is LNHNV, CDR2 YYDKDF, per germline (reference sequence). The CDR3 length is 15 residues.

The chain links TRBV12-5 to TRBJ2-1; weak D call: TRBD2 (5 bases). This CDR3 spans 16 amino acids. The V and J ends lost 0 bases and 5 bases respectively, with 14 bases between them. Germline V gene sequence: CDR1 LGHNT, CDR2 FRNRAP. As DNA, the CDR3 is TGTGCTAGTGGTTTGGTAATACTAGGTTTCGACAATGAGCAGTTCTTC. Protein sequence: CASGLVILGFDNEQFF.

CDR3 DNA sequence: TGTGCCAGCAGCACAGCCCGACTAGCCGGGCGGTCCCAGTACTTC. Translation: CASSTARLAGRSQYF. The rearrangement joins TRBV7-2 to TRBJ2-5; 7 bases fit TRBD2. This CDR3 is 15 amino acids long. Looked up from germline, CDR1 is SGHTA and CDR2 is FQGNSA. V shed 5 bases and J 9 bases; nucleotides not matched to a gene: 15.

J is TRBJ2-7 and V is TRBV5-1, with TRBD1 identical over 9 bases. The CDR3 covers 13 residues. After removal of 3 bases from V and 2 bases from J, the junction contained 0 bases not matched to a gene. Germline assignment: CDR1 SGHRS and CDR2 YFSETQ. The CDR3 nucleotides read TGCGCCAGCAGCTGGGACAGGGCCTACGAGCAGTACTTC. Protein product: CASSWDRAYEQYF.

The chain joins TRBV6-1 to TRBJ1-2, with unresolved D. The CDR3 has 11 amino acids. Trimming took 2 bases from V and 8 from J, leaving 6 bases between them. CDR1 and CDR2 from the germline V gene are MNHNS and SASEGT. The CDR3 loop reads CASSELRGYTF. As DNA, the CDR3 is TGTGCCAGCAGTGAACTGCGGGGCTACACCTTC.

In DNA, the CDR3 is TGCGCCAGCAGCCAAGATCGGTTCGGGGAGCTGTTTTTT. Translated: CASSQDRFGELFF. V and J are TRBV4-1 and TRBJ2-2, with D unclear. The CDR3 is 13 amino acids. CDR1 MGHRA and CDR2 YSYEKL come from the germline V gene. V shed 0 bases and J shed 7 bases, with 6 bases lying between them.

The CDR3 coding sequence is TGTGCCAGCAGTGAAAGGACTAGCACAGATACGCAGTATTTT. This codes for CASSERTSTDTQYF. The V gene is TRBV25-1, the J gene TRBJ2-3; a weak D match, TRBD2 (5 bases). Germline assignment: CDR1 MGHDK and CDR2 SYGVNS. V lost 2 bases to trimming and J lost 0 bases, with 6 bases between them. The CDR3 has 14 amino acids.

This rearrangement joins TRBV10-1 to TRBJ2-1; possibly TRBD2 for D (7 bases). The V gene's germline CDR1 is WNHNN and CDR2 SYGVQD (reference sequence). This CDR3 has 15 residues. The V and J ends lost 5 bases and 9 bases respectively, with 20 bases between them. CDR3 protein: CASSPGGLALSEQFF. CDR3 in DNA: TGCGCCAGCAGTCCCGGGGGGCTAGCCTTAAGTGAGCAGTTCTTC.

The chain combines TRBV4-1 with TRBJ2-5; 10 nucleotides align to TRBD2. CDR1 is MGHRA, CDR2 YSYEKL, per germline. V lost 0 bases, J lost 4 bases, and 5 bases stayed unmatched. The CDR3 length is 16 residues. The CDR3 is CASSQDLAGVPETQYF. The CDR3 nucleotides read TGCGCCAGCAGCCAAGATCTAGCGGGAGTGCCAGAGACCCAGTACTTC.

This chain joins TRBV15 and TRBJ1-5; D not resolved. The CDR3 spans 12 residues. Germline CDR1 reads LNHNV; CDR2 reads YYDKDF (reference sequence). V lost 1 base and J lost 6, with 4 bases in between. The CDR3 region is CATSRASQPQHF. The CDR3 region has the DNA TGTGCCACCAGCAGAGCGAGTCAGCCCCAGCATTTT.

The V call is TRBV11-3, the J call TRBJ2-7, with a weak D call TRBD2 (6 bases). The germline CDR1 and CDR2 sequences are SGHNT and YENEEA. Trimming removed 5 bases at V and 3 bases at J, with 20 bases between. The CDR3 is made up of 16 amino acids. CDR3 in amino acids: CASSPQGTPGGYEQYF. CDR3 nucleotides: TGTGCCAGCAGCCCCCAAGGGACCCCCGGGGGCTACGAGCAGTACTTC.

The chain carries TRBV27 and TRBJ1-2; 9 positions agree with TRBD1. Trimming took 6 bases from V and 8 from J; bases not matched to a gene: 22. CDR1 is MNHEY and CDR2 is SMNVEV in the germline V gene (reference sequence). This CDR3 is 18 amino acids long. The CDR3 region is CASRSFPGQGLPRGGYTF. DNA of the CDR3: TGTGCCAGCAGATCTTTCCCGGGACAGGGCCTACCTCGGGGCGGCTACACCTTC.

The CDR3 DNA follows: TGTGCCAGCAGTGACCTTACCGGGACACACGGCTACGAGCAGTACTTC. The encoded protein is CASSDLTGTHGYEQYF. The chain has TRBV6-1 and TRBJ2-7; perhaps TRBD1 as D (6 bases). CDR1 is MNHNS and CDR2 is SASEGT in the germline V gene. The CDR3 extends over 16 amino acids. V was trimmed by 3 bases and J by 3 bases, leaving 18 bases between them.

The genes are TRBV7-2 and TRBJ2-1; D unclear. This CDR3 is built from 13 residues. V gave up 0 bases and J gave up 10 bases, with 10 bases separating them. Germline V gene sequence: CDR1 SGHTA, CDR2 FQGNSA. The CDR3: CASSLALDREQFF. CDR3 nucleotides: TGTGCCAGCAGCTTAGCGTTAGATCGGGAGCAGTTCTTC.

CDR3 coding DNA: TGTGCCAGCAGCTTCACCGGGTTCCCGGAAGGCTACACCTTC. This sequence encodes CASSFTGFPEGYTF. The chain employs TRBV5-8 and TRBJ1-2; D gene unclear. V lost 2 bases and J 8 bases, leaving 16 bases between the germline ends. CDR3 size: 14 residues. CDR1 and CDR2 (germline): SGHTS, YDEGEE. The full variable domain, with the rest looked up from reference TRBV5-8 and TRBJ1-2, is EAGVTQSPTHLIKTRGQQATLRCSPISGHTSVYWYQQALGLGLQFLLWYDEGEERNRGNFPPRFSGRQFPNYSSELNVNALELEDSALYLCASSFTGFPEGYTFGSGTRLTVV.

The rearrangement uses TRBV2 and TRBJ2-7; TRBD2 aligns across 8 bases. The CDR3 extends over 14 amino acids. Germline CDR1 reads SNHLY; CDR2 reads FYNNEI. V lost 7 bases, J lost 5 bases, and 10 bases stayed unmatched. The CDR3 region is CASISGGRSHEQYF. The CDR3 bases are TGTGCCAGCATTTCCGGCGGGAGGTCCCACGAGCAGTACTTC. Full variable domain (remainder filled in from reference TRBV2 and TRBJ2-7): EPEVTQTPSHQVTQMGQEVILRCVPISNHLYFYWYRQILGQKVEFLVSFYNNEISEKSEIFDDQFSVERPDGSNFTLKIRSTKLEDSAMYFCASISGGRSHEQYFGPGTRLTVT.

This sequence joins TRBV5-4 and TRBJ1-2; TRBD1 matches at 7 bases. V lost 2 bases to trimming and J lost 3 bases; unmatched junction nucleotides: 4. The germline CDR1 and CDR2 sequences are SGHNT and YYREEE (reference sequence). The CDR3 runs 14 residues. CDR3 bases: TGTGCCAGCAGCTTACAGGGGAGGCACTATGGCTACACCTTC. Residues: CASSLQGRHYGYTF.

The V gene is TRBV11-1, the J gene TRBJ2-7; 7 bases match TRBD2. With 2 bases clipped from V and 5 bases from J, the junction kept 6 bases outside the gene matches. Germline assignment: CDR1 SGHAT and CDR2 FQDESV (reference sequence). The CDR3 is 14 residues long. In DNA form, the CDR3 reads TGTGCCAGCAGCTTAAGCCGGGAGGTCCACGAGCAGTACTTC. It yields the protein CASSLSREVHEQYF.

The chain is built from TRBV13 and TRBJ2-1, with 8 bases lining up with TRBD2. V shed 2 bases and J 5 bases; nucleotides not matched to a gene: 5. The CDR3 has 15 amino acids. Germline V gives CDR1 PRHDT, CDR2 FYEKMQ (reference sequence). The CDR3, as DNA: TGTGCCAGCAGCTTACCGGGACTAGAGGACAATGAGCAGTTCTTC. Residues: CASSLPGLEDNEQFF.

This chain joins TRBV7-9 and TRBJ2-1; a possible D gene is TRBD2 (6 bases). V lost 5 bases to trimming and J lost 6 bases, with 23 bases between them. Germline CDR1 and CDR2: SEHNR and FQNEAQ (reference sequence). The CDR3 totals 17 residues. The CDR3 loop is CASSTMGLPKAGNEQFF. The CDR3 region has the DNA TGTGCCAGCAGCACGATGGGACTCCCGAAAGCCGGCAATGAGCAGTTCTTC. Full variable domain (outside the CDR3, taken from reference TRBV7-9 and TRBJ2-1): DTGVSQNPRHKITKRGQNVTFRCDPISEHNRLYWYRQTLGQGPEFLTYFQNEAQLEKSRLLSDRFSAERPKGSFSTLEIQRTEQGDSAMYLCASSTMGLPKAGNEQFFGPGTRLTVL.